This paragraph reports one T cell receptor (beta chain). Its antigen is unknown. This sample is drawn from a study of cytomegalovirus exposure and HLA in healthy donors. Donors showed nominal health when sampled, although they likely had unrecorded immune exposures. Study results and caveats: Per a later analysis, HLA-associated TCR beta chains showed more clonal expansion than other, equally common TCR beta chains.

V lost 5 bases, J lost 0 bases, and 8 bases stayed unmatched. This CDR3 contains 16 residues. Germline V gene sequence: CDR1 SGHAT, CDR2 FQNNGV. PCR involved 60 Vbeta and 13 Jbeta primers. This table comes from immunoSEQ multiplex PCR, and its TCRdb copy is limited to in-frame clones, with some not included. The sample includes about 44,000 clones. The sequencing input was PBMCs. The chain has TRBV11-2 and TRBJ2-3; 7 nucleotides align to TRBD2. This TCR was recovered from a male donor in good health and CMV-seronegative. DNA for the CDR3: TGTGCCAGCAGCCCGTCGGGTAGCGGGAGCACAGATACGCAGTATTTT. It codes for CASSPSGSGSTDTQYF.